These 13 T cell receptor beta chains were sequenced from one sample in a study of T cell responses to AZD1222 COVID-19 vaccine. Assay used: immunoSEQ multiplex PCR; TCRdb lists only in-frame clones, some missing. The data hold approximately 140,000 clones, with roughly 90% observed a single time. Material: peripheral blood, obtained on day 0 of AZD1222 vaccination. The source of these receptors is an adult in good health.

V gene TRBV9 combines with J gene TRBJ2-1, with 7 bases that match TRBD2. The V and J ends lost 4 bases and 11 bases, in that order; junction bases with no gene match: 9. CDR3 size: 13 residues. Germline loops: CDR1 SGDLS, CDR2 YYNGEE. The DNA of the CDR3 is TGTGCCAGCAGCCCCTCCGGGGGGACTAAGCAGTTCTTC. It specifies CASSPSGGTKQFF. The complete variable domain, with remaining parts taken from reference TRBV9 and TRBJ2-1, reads DSGVTQTPKHLITATGQRVTLRCSPRSGDLSVYWYQQSLDQGLQFLIQYYNGEERAKGNILERFSAQQFPDLHSELNLSSLELGDSALYFCASSPSGGTKQFFGPGTRLTVL.

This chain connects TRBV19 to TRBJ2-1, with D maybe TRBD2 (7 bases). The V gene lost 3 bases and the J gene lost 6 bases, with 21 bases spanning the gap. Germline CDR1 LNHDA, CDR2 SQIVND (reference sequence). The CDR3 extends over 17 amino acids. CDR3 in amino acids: CASSMVRGGSFGNEQFF. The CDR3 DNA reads TGTGCCAGTAGTATGGTCAGGGGCGGGAGTTTCGGCAATGAGCAGTTCTTC.

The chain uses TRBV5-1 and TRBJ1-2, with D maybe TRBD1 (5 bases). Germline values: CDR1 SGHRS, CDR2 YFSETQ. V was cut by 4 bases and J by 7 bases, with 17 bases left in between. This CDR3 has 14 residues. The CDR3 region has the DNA TGCGCCAGCAGCGGCTTCGCAGGGACGGTTGGCTACACCTTC. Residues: CASSGFAGTVGYTF. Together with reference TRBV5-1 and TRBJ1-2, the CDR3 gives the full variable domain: KAGVTQTPRYLIKTRGQQVTLSCSPISGHRSVSWYQQTPGQGLQFLFEYFSETQRNKGNFPGRFSGRQFSNSRSEMNVSTLELGDSALYLCASSGFAGTVGYTFGSGTRLTVV.

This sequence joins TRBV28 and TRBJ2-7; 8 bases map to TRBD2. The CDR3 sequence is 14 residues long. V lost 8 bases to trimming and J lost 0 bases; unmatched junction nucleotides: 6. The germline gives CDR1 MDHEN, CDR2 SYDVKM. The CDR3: CASLSGSPSYEQYF. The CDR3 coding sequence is TGTGCCAGCCTCAGCGGGAGCCCCTCCTACGAGCAGTACTTC.

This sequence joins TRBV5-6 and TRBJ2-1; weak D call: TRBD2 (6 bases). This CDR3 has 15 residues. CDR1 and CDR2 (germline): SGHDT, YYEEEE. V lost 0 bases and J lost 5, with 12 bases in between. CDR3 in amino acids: CASSLGASAHNEQFF. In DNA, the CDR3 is TGTGCCAGCAGCTTGGGGGCTAGCGCTCACAATGAGCAGTTCTTC.

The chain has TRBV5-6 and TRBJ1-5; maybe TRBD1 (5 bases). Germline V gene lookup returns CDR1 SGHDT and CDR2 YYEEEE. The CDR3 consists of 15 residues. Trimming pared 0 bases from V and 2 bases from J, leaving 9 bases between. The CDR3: CASSLAGLGNQPQHF. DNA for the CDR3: TGTGCCAGCAGCTTGGCAGGGCTCGGCAATCAGCCCCAGCATTTT.

The CDR3 nucleotides are TGTGCCAGCAGCCCCACCCCCGGGGTGGCGACCCAGTACTTC. Translating it yields CASSPTPGVATQYF. V usage is TRBV7-3 and J usage is TRBJ2-5; tentatively, D is TRBD2 (5 bases). This CDR3 region has 14 residues. The germline V and J ends were trimmed by 5 bases and 7 bases, with 17 bases remaining between them. Germline V gives CDR1 SGHTA, CDR2 FQGTGA. Drawing the rest from reference TRBV7-3 and TRBJ2-5, the complete variable domain is GAGVSQTPSNKVTEKGKYVELRCDPISGHTALYWYRQSLGQGPEFLIYFQGTGAADDSGLPNDRFFAVRPEGSVSTLKIQRTERGDSAVYLCASSPTPGVATQYFGPGTRLLVL.

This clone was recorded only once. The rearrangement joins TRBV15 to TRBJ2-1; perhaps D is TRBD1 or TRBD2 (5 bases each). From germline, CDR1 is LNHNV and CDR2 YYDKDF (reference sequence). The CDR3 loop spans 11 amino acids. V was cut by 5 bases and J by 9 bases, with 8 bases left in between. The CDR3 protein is CATSGTGEQFF. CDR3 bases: TGTGCCACCAGCGGGACGGGTGAGCAGTTCTTC. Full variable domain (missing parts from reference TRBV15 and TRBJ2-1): DAMVIQNPRYQVTQFGKPVTLSCSQTLNHNVMYWYQQKSSQAPKLLFHYYDKDFNNEADTPDNFQSRRPNTSFCFLDIRSPGLGDTAMYLCATSGTGEQFFGPGTRLTVL.

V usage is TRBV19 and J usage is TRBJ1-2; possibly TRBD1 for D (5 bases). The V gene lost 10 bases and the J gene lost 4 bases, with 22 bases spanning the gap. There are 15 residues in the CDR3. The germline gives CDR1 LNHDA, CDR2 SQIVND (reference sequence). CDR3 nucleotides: TGTGCCACGAGGGAGGGGAACGCGTATGGCTATGGCTACACCTTC. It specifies CATREGNAYGYGYTF.

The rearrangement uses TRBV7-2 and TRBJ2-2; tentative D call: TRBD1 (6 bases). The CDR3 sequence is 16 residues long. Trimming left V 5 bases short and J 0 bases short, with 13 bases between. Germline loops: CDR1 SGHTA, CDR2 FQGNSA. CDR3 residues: CASSPKGGPNTGELFF. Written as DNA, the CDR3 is TGTGCCAGCAGCCCCAAAGGGGGACCGAACACCGGGGAGCTGTTTTTT.

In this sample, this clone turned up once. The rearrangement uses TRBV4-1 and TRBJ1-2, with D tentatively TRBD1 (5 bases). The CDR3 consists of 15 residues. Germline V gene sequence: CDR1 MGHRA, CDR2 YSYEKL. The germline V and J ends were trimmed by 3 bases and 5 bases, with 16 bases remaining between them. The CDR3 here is CASSQTAPNGYGYTF. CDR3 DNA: TGCGCCAGCAGCCAGACAGCCCCTAACGGGTATGGCTACACCTTC.

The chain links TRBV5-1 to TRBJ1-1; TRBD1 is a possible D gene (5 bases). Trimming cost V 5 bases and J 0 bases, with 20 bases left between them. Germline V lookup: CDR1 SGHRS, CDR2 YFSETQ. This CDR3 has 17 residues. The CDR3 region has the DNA TGCGCCAGCAGGCACAGGAATCAATTAGATATGAACACTGAAGCTTTCTTT. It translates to CASRHRNQLDMNTEAFF.

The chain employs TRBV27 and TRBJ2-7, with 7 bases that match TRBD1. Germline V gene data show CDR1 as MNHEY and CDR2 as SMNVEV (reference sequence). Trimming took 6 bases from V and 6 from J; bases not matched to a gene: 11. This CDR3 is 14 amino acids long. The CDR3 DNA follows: TGTGCCAGCAGAGAGAGACAGGGCCGGATCGAGCAGTACTTC. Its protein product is CASRERQGRIEQYF.